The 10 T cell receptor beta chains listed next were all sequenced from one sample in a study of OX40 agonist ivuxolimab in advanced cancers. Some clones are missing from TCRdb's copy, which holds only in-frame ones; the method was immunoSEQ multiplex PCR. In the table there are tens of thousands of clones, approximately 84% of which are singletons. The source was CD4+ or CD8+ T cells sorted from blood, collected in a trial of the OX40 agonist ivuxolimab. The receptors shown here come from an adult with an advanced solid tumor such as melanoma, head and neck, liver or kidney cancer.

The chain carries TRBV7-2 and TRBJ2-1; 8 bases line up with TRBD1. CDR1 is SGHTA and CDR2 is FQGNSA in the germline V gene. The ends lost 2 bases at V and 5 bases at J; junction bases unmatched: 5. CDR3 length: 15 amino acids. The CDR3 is CASSLTQGVHNEQFF. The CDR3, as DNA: TGTGCCAGCAGCTTAACACAGGGGGTCCACAATGAGCAGTTCTTC.

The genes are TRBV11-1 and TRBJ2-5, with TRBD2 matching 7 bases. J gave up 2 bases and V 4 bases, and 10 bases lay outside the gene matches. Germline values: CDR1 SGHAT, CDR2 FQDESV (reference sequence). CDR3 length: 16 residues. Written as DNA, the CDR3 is TGTGCCAGCAGCTCCCAACCGGGAGGATTACAAGAGACCCAGTACTTC. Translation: CASSSQPGGLQETQYF.

CDR3 DNA sequence: TGTGCCAGCAGTTTGAACCCCCTTGACCAGTACGAGCAGTACTTC. Protein: CASSLNPLDQYEQYF. This chain connects TRBV6-1 to TRBJ2-7; D is unclear. The V gene's germline CDR1 is MNHNS and CDR2 SASEGT. With 5 bases removed from V and 4 bases from J, the gap between germline ends came to 18 bases. The CDR3 has 15 amino acids.

The CDR3 loop reads CASSPGGVDTQYF. DNA for the CDR3: TGTGCCAGCAGCCCGGGGGGTGTAGATACGCAGTATTTT. The V call is TRBV5-8, the J call TRBJ2-3; 7 bases are a match to TRBD2. The CDR3 totals 13 residues. The germline V gene encodes CDR1 SGHTS and CDR2 YDEGEE. V lost 4 bases to trimming and J lost 5 bases; unmatched junction nucleotides: 4.

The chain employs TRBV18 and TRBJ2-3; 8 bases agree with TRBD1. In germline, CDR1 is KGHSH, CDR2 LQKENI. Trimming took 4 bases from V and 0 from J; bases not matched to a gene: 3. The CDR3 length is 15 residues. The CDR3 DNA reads TGTGCCAGCTCACGACAGGGGACGAGCACAGATACGCAGTATTTT. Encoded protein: CASSRQGTSTDTQYF.

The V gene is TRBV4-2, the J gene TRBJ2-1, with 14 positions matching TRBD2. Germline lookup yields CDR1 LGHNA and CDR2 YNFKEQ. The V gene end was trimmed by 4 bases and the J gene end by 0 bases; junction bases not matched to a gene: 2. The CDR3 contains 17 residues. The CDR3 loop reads CASSPGTSGSSYNEQFF. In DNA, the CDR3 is TGTGCCAGCAGCCCTGGGACTAGCGGGAGCTCCTACAATGAGCAGTTCTTC.

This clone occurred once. CDR3 DNA sequence: TGTGCCAGTAGGCGGGACAGAAGCTCCTACGAGCAGTACTTC. Encoded protein: CASRRDRSSYEQYF. V and J are TRBV19 and TRBJ2-7; weak D call: TRBD1 (7 bases). The V end was cut by 6 bases, the J end by 0 bases, with 12 bases between. Germline CDR1 LNHDA, CDR2 SQIVND (reference sequence). There are 14 residues in the CDR3.

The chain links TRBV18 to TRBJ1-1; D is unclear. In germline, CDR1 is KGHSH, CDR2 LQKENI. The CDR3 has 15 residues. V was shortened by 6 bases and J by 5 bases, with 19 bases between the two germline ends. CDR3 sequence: CASSPSGGFSTEAFF. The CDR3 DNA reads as TGTGCCAGCTCCCCCTCTGGCGGGTTTTCGACTGAAGCTTTCTTT.

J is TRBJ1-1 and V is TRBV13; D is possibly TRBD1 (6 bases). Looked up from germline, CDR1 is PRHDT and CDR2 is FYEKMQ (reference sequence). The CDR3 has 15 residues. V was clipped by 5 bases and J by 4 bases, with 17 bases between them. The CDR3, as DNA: TGTGCCAGCAGCCCATTACAGGGTTTGGCCACTGAAGCTTTCTTT. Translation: CASSPLQGLATEAFF.

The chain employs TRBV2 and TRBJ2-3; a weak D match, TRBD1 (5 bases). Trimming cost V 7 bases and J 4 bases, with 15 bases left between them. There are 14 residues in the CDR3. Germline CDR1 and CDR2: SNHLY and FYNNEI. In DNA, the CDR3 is TGTGCCAGCATGGTGGGCAGGGCAGCAGATACGCAGTATTTT. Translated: CASMVGRAADTQYF.